Sequencing of this T cell receptor (beta chain) was carried out in a study of tissue T cells after allogeneic stem cell transplantation. Only a few counts were recorded for this clone. Gene names are mouse gene names. The read comes to an end 1 residue before the CDR3 does, leaving the germline J gene to fill in the end. V lost 1 base to trimming and J lost 3 bases, with 6 bases between them. CDR1 is SGHSN, CDR2 HYEKVE, per germline. CDR3 length: 13 residues. The time point: mouse harvest day 14 after allogeneic transplant. Tail vein injection delivered 10^7 T-cell-depleted bone marrow cells and 10^6 splenic CD5+ T cells. Assay: immunoSEQ multiplex PCR; the TCRdb copy retains only in-frame clones and omits some. The data show some 4,500 clones, 49% seen once.

This chain joins TRBV12-1 and TRBJ2-1; D is unclear. The sample consisted of lymph node tissue. The TCR originated in a female BALB/c mouse given C57BL/6 T cells with graft-versus-host disease after an allogeneic hematopoietic cell transplant. The CDR3 protein is CASSLEGYAEQFF. The sequenced part of the CDR3 DNA is TGTGCCAGCTCTCTGGAGGGCTATGCTGAGCAGTTC.